The 21 T cell receptor beta chains given below trace back to one sample, sequenced in a study of blood T cell repertoires in COVID-19. Sequencing was performed with immunoSEQ multiplex PCR; in TCRdb, only in-frame clones are kept and a portion is missing. The top ten hold around 1.9% of the sample, which has about 300,000 clones, about 85% seen once. The sequenced sample was PBMCs or T cells enriched from blood (not recorded which). These TCRs come from a woman aged 25-40 years who had been exposed to COVID-19.

V and J are TRBV30 and TRBJ1-2; D not certain. CDR3 length: 12 amino acids. Germline V gene data show CDR1 as GTSNPN and CDR2 as SVGIG (reference sequence). The ends were cut back, 0 bases at V and 8 bases at J, with 10 bases in the middle. CDR3 sequence: CAWSVVRVGYTF. The CDR3 region has the DNA TGTGCCTGGAGTGTAGTGCGGGTCGGCTACACCTTC.

The chain has TRBV5-1 and TRBJ1-3, with D perhaps matching TRBD1 (6 bases). V lost 4 bases, J lost 0 bases, and 11 bases lay in between. The CDR3 loop spans 15 amino acids. Germline assignment: CDR1 SGHRS and CDR2 YFSETQ. CDR3 nucleotides: TGCGCCAGCAGCCTTCAGGGGACCTCTGGAAACACCATATATTTT. It translates to CASSLQGTSGNTIYF. The whole variable domain, filled in from reference TRBV5-1 and TRBJ1-3, reads KAGVTQTPRYLIKTRGQQVTLSCSPISGHRSVSWYQQTPGQGLQFLFEYFSETQRNKGNFPGRFSGRQFSNSRSEMNVSTLELGDSALYLCASSLQGTSGNTIYFGEGSWLTVV.

This clone showed up just a few times. This chain uses TRBV19 with TRBJ2-1; 12 positions agree with TRBD2. Germline V gene sequence: CDR1 LNHDA, CDR2 SQIVND (reference sequence). This CDR3 is built from 18 residues. V lost 7 bases, J lost 10 bases, and 20 bases stayed unmatched. The CDR3 spells CASTAGRRLAGGPGEQFF. The CDR3 DNA reads as TGTGCCAGTACTGCGGGACGTAGGCTAGCGGGAGGGCCGGGGGAGCAGTTCTTC.

This chain joins TRBV19 and TRBJ2-7; weak D call: TRBD1 (6 bases). V lost 7 bases, J lost 1 base, and 8 bases lay in between. The germline gives CDR1 LNHDA, CDR2 SQIVND (reference sequence). There are 12 residues in the CDR3. The chain's CDR3 is CASTDRSYEQYF. In nucleotides, the CDR3 is TGTGCCAGTACTGACAGGTCCTACGAGCAGTACTTC.

This rearrangement joins TRBV5-5 to TRBJ1-2; 8 nucleotides line up with TRBD1. The V gene end was trimmed by 3 bases and the J gene end by 8 bases; junction bases not matched to a gene: 6. Per germline, CDR1 SGHKS and CDR2 YYEKEE (reference sequence). The CDR3 length is 13 residues. CDR3 in DNA: TGTGCCAGCAGCTCTTCGACAGGGGACGGCTACACCTTC. Its protein is CASSSSTGDGYTF.

The CDR3 sequence: CSASGLAGGYQETQYF. The CDR3 nucleotides read TGCAGTGCTAGTGGCCTAGCGGGGGGTTACCAAGAGACCCAGTACTTC. This rearrangement joins TRBV20-1 to TRBJ2-5; 11 bases fit TRBD2. V lost 3 bases, J lost 0 bases, and 6 bases stayed unmatched. The V gene's germline CDR1 is DFQATT and CDR2 SNEGSKA (reference sequence). The CDR3 has 16 residues.

This chain links TRBV29-1 with TRBJ2-6, with D maybe TRBD1 (6 bases). The CDR3 is 14 residues long. V was shortened by 5 bases and J by 2 bases, with 10 bases between the two germline ends. The germline gives CDR1 SQVTM, CDR2 ANQGSEA. The CDR3 loop reads CSVSYRAGANVLTF. The CDR3 nucleotides read TGCAGCGTTTCTTACAGGGCTGGGGCCAACGTCCTGACTTTC. Drawing the rest from reference TRBV29-1 and TRBJ2-6, the complete variable domain is SAVISQKPSRDICQRGTSLTIQCQVDSQVTMMFWYRQQPGQSLTLIATANQGSEATYESGFVIDKFPISRPNLTFSTLTVSNMSPEDSSIYLCSVSYRAGANVLTFGAGSRLTVL.

This clone occurred once. The genes are TRBV28 and TRBJ1-3; no clear D gene. In germline, CDR1 is MDHEN, CDR2 SYDVKM. Trimming shortened V by 5 bases and J by 2 bases, and 13 bases separated the two germline ends. The CDR3 is 15 amino acids. The CDR3 nucleotides are TGTGCCAGCAGTGGTGTTACGAGGGCTGGAAACACCATATATTTT. Protein: CASSGVTRAGNTIYF. The full variable domain, completed using reference TRBV28 and TRBJ1-3, is DVKVTQSSRYLVKRTGEKVFLECVQDMDHENMFWYRQDPGLGLRLIYFSYDVKMKEKGDIPEGYSVSREKKERFSLILESASTNQTSMYLCASSGVTRAGNTIYFGEGSWLTVV.

This sequence joins TRBV6-1 and TRBJ2-7; 16 bases map to TRBD2. Trimming cost V 2 bases and J 6 bases; bases outside gene matches: 13. This CDR3 region has 19 residues. Germline CDR1 reads MNHNS; CDR2 reads SASEGT. The CDR3 reads CASSEKGGTSGRARGEQYF. The CDR3 nucleotides are TGTGCCAGCAGTGAAAAGGGGGGGACTAGCGGGAGGGCCAGGGGCGAGCAGTACTTC.

This sequence joins TRBV28 and TRBJ1-1, with D maybe TRBD1 (6 bases). From germline, CDR1 is MDHEN and CDR2 SYDVKM. V was shortened by 6 bases and J by 7 bases, with 15 bases between the two germline ends. The CDR3 runs to 13 residues. Here the CDR3 reads CASSGGQAYEAFF. The CDR3 DNA reads as TGTGCCAGCAGCGGGGGGCAGGCCTATGAAGCTTTCTTT.

DNA for the CDR3: TGTGCCAGCAGTTCCCTCTATGGCGGGATGACAGATACGCAGTATTTT. This sequence encodes CASSSLYGGMTDTQYF. The J gene is TRBJ2-3, the V gene TRBV28; D perhaps matches TRBD2 (6 bases). V lost 4 bases and J lost 3, with 17 bases in between. This CDR3 comprises 16 residues. CDR1 MDHEN and CDR2 SYDVKM come from the germline V gene.

This clone came up once. V usage is TRBV19 and J usage is TRBJ2-2; 10 positions match TRBD2. V lost 5 bases to trimming and J lost 3 bases; unmatched junction nucleotides: 6. The length of the CDR3 is 16 residues. Germline V lookup: CDR1 LNHDA, CDR2 SQIVND (reference sequence). CDR3 residues: CASSVSGGADTGELFF. The CDR3 DNA sequence: TGTGCCAGTAGTGTAAGCGGGGGGGCGGACACCGGGGAGCTGTTTTTT.

The CDR3 sequence: CASKTSNRPGYTF. The CDR3 coding sequence is TGTGCCAGCAAAACCTCAAACAGGCCTGGCTACACCTTC. The rearrangement links TRBV27 to TRBJ1-2, with D tentatively TRBD1 (5 bases). Trimming removed 7 bases from V and 7 bases from J, with 16 bases in between. This CDR3 is 13 amino acids long. Germline CDR1 reads MNHEY; CDR2 reads SMNVEV (reference sequence).

The gene calls are TRBV28 and TRBJ1-1; D is perhaps TRBD1 (5 bases). The CDR3 runs to 15 residues. V was trimmed by 5 bases and J by 4 bases, leaving 17 bases between them. CDR1 is MDHEN, CDR2 SYDVKM, per germline. CDR3 sequence reads: CASSTHSLGPTEAFF. The CDR3 region has the DNA TGTGCCAGCAGTACACACTCACTGGGGCCCACTGAAGCTTTCTTT.

The J gene is TRBJ1-5, the V gene TRBV7-9; D call uncertain. This CDR3 is 14 amino acids long. The germline gives CDR1 SEHNR, CDR2 FQNEAQ (reference sequence). Trimming took 3 bases from V and 6 from J, leaving 12 bases between them. CDR3 sequence (DNA): TGTGCCAGCAGCTTCTCCACCCCCAGTCAGCCCCAGCATTTT. Its translation: CASSFSTPSQPQHF.

The chain couples TRBV9 to TRBJ1-1; 11 nucleotides match TRBD1. V gave up 4 bases and J gave up 7 bases; unmatched junction bases: 6. The CDR3 is 14 residues long. The germline gives CDR1 SGDLS, CDR2 YYNGEE. CDR3: CASSPDRGLVEAFF. The CDR3 region has the DNA TGTGCCAGCAGCCCGGACAGGGGGCTGGTTGAAGCTTTCTTT. Supplemented by reference TRBV9 and TRBJ1-1, the full variable domain reads DSGVTQTPKHLITATGQRVTLRCSPRSGDLSVYWYQQSLDQGLQFLIQYYNGEERAKGNILERFSAQQFPDLHSELNLSSLELGDSALYFCASSPDRGLVEAFFGQGTRLTVV.

In nucleotides, the CDR3 is TGCAGCGTTGTGACCGGACAGGTTAACAATGAGCAGTTCTTC. Its protein product is CSVVTGQVNNEQFF. This rearrangement joins TRBV29-1 to TRBJ2-1; 7 positions agree with TRBD1. The CDR3 spans 14 residues. The germline V gene has CDR1 SQVTM and CDR2 ANQGSEA. Trimming took 4 bases from V and 5 from J; bases not matched to a gene: 8.

This sequence joins TRBV7-9 and TRBJ2-7, with TRBD2 matching over 11 bases. J was trimmed by 9 bases and V by 5 bases; bases with no gene match: 9. The V gene's germline CDR1 is SEHNR and CDR2 FQNEAQ (reference sequence). The CDR3 spans 14 residues. The CDR3 loop is CASSPGTSGSGQYF. The CDR3 region has the DNA TGTGCCAGCAGCCCCGGGACTAGCGGTTCAGGGCAGTACTTC. The full variable domain, its missing parts supplied by reference TRBV7-9 and TRBJ2-7, is DTGVSQNPRHKITKRGQNVTFRCDPISEHNRLYWYRQTLGQGPEFLTYFQNEAQLEKSRLLSDRFSAERPKGSFSTLEIQRTEQGDSAMYLCASSPGTSGSGQYFGPGTRLTVT.

On this clone: The same CDR3 arises from other DNA sequences in this sample as well. J is TRBJ1-2 and V is TRBV24-1, with D perhaps matching TRBD1 (5 bases). The V and J ends lost 3 bases and 4 bases respectively, with 5 bases between them. The CDR3 length is 12 residues. The germline V gene encodes CDR1 KGHDR and CDR2 SFDVKD. CDR3 loop: CATSDTGYGYTF. The DNA for the CDR3 is TGTGCCACCAGTGATACAGGCTATGGCTACACCTTC.

The chain links TRBV5-4 to TRBJ2-2; 13 nucleotides match TRBD2. CDR3 length equals 16 residues. V lost 5 bases to trimming and J lost 6 bases; unmatched junction nucleotides: 7. Germline CDR1 SGHNT, CDR2 YYREEE (reference sequence). In DNA, the CDR3 is TGTGCCAGCAGTACTAGCGGGAGGGCCGGGGCCGGGGAGCTGTTTTTT. Its protein is CASSTSGRAGAGELFF.

Only a few counts were recorded for this clone. This chain links TRBV30 with TRBJ1-1; D is undetermined. Trimming left V 4 bases short and J 1 base short, with 7 bases between. Germline CDR1 and CDR2: GTSNPN and SVGIG (reference sequence). The CDR3 is made up of 12 amino acids. CDR3 in amino acids: CAWNPGNTEAFF. The CDR3 coding sequence is TGTGCCTGGAACCCAGGGAACACTGAAGCTTTCTTT.